This TCR beta chain came from a study of blood T cells in healthy people across ages. Overall study findings and caveats: Unsorted PBMC input precluded a conclusive naive versus antigen-experienced comparison. The CMV status of each donor remained undetermined, and this could have confounded shifts in expanded clonotypes.

The CDR3 has 11 residues. The germline V and J ends were trimmed by 4 bases and 7 bases, with 7 bases remaining between them. Germline V lookup: CDR1 SQVTM, CDR2 ANQGSEA. The authors ran a second PCR of 7 to 11 cycles using a sample-barcoded 5' primer and a J-beta primer mix. Using its own MiXCR run on the 5' RACE reads, TCRdb lists one record per CDR3 protein. Among around 940,000 distinct CDR3 sequences listed, around 54% were seen once. In regard to this clonotype: Its antigen is undetermined.

The specimen was blood. The chain has TRBV29-1 and TRBJ1-4; no clear D. The clonotype comes from an older woman in good health. The CDR3 sequence: CSVGTVEKLFF. Written as DNA, the CDR3 is TGCAGCGTTGGGACCGTTGAAAAACTGTTTTTT.